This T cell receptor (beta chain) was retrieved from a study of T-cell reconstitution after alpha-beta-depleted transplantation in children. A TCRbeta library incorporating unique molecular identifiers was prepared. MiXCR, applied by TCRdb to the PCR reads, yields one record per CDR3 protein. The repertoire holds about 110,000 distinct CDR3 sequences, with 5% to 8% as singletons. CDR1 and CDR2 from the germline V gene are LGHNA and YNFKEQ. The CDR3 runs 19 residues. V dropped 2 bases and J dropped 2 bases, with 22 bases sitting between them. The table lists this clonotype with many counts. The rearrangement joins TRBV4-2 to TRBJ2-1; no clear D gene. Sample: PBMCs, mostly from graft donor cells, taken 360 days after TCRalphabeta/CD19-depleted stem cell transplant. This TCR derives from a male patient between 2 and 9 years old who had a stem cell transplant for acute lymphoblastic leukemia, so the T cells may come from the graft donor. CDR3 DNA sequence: TGTGCCAGCAGCCAACATCCCACCGGGTTGCGCCAGACCTACAATGAGCAGTTCTTC. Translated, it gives CASSQHPTGLRQTYNEQFF.